The 5 T cell receptor beta chains below were found in one sample sequenced in a study of OX40 agonist ivuxolimab in advanced cancers. The protocol was immunoSEQ multiplex PCR, while the TCRdb copy is restricted to in-frame clones and leaves out a portion. The table shows about 53,000 clones, with 79% occurring only once. The sample in question was CD4+ or CD8+ T cells sorted from blood, obtained in a trial of the OX40 agonist ivuxolimab. The receptors come from an adult with an advanced solid tumor such as melanoma, head and neck, liver or kidney cancer.

The gene calls are TRBV28 and TRBJ2-1; D ambiguous. Germline CDR1 is MDHEN and CDR2 is SYDVKM. CDR3 size: 15 residues. The V end lost 8 bases, the J end lost 4 bases, and 18 bases lay between the germline ends. This CDR3 is CASLGSTQLYNEQFF. CDR3 coding DNA: TGTGCCAGCCTTGGATCTACCCAGCTTTACAATGAGCAGTTCTTC. The entire variable domain, with the rest obtained from reference TRBV28 and TRBJ2-1, is as follows: DVKVTQSSRYLVKRTGEKVFLECVQDMDHENMFWYRQDPGLGLRLIYFSYDVKMKEKGDIPEGYSVSREKKERFSLILESASTNQTSMYLCASLGSTQLYNEQFFGPGTRLTVL.

The genes are TRBV4-2 and TRBJ1-5; maybe TRBD1 (6 bases). The CDR3 is 16 amino acids. Germline-derived CDR1 and CDR2 are LGHNA and YNFKEQ. The V gene lost 0 bases and the J gene lost 5 bases, with 14 bases spanning the gap. In nucleotides, the CDR3 is TGTGCCAGCAGCCAAGAGGTGGGGGGGGGCGATCAGCCCCAGCATTTT. Amino acids: CASSQEVGGGDQPQHF.

V usage is TRBV28 and J usage is TRBJ1-1; no definite D call. The germline CDR1 and CDR2 sequences are MDHEN and SYDVKM. Trimming removed 11 bases at V and 0 bases at J, with 16 bases between. This CDR3 is 14 amino acids long. CDR3 sequence: CASGRILMNTEAFF. CDR3 coding DNA: TGTGCCTCGGGCAGAATTCTTATGAACACTGAAGCTTTCTTT.

V and J are TRBV28 and TRBJ2-4; D remains unclear. There are 15 residues in the CDR3. Germline CDR1 reads MDHEN; CDR2 reads SYDVKM. V dropped 1 base and J dropped 4 bases, with 11 bases sitting between them. The CDR3 DNA sequence: TGTGCCAGCAGTTTATCCGGGTCCACAAAAAACATTCAGTACTTC. It encodes CASSLSGSTKNIQYF.

The V and J genes are TRBV30 and TRBJ1-1; perhaps TRBD1 as D (5 bases). The CDR3 covers 14 residues. The V and J ends lost 2 bases and 3 bases respectively, with 13 bases between them. Germline V lookup: CDR1 GTSNPN, CDR2 SVGIG (reference sequence). CDR3 DNA sequence: TGTGCCTGGAGTCGGAGTGGGGCTGACACTGAAGCTTTCTTT. As protein: CAWSRSGADTEAFF.